Shown below are 18 T cell receptor beta chains from a single sample sequenced in a study of cytomegalovirus exposure and HLA in healthy donors. In the PCR, 60 Vbeta and 13 Jbeta primers were used. Assay: immunoSEQ multiplex PCR; the TCRdb copy retains only in-frame clones and omits some. This repertoire shows 200,000 to 300,000 clones, approximately 81% found once; its top ten account for 0.2% to 0.25%. Sample: PBMCs. The source is a girl aged 2 to 10 in good health and CMV-seronegative.

The CDR3 nucleotides read TGTGCCAGCAGTCATCTAGCGGGGGGCATCAATGAGCAGTTCTTC. Protein product: CASSHLAGGINEQFF. The chain couples TRBV2 to TRBJ2-1, with 11 bases lining up with TRBD2. CDR1 and CDR2 (germline): SNHLY, FYNNEI. The CDR3 totals 15 residues. Germline trimming cut 5 bases from V and 6 bases from J; bases unmatched to any gene: 6.

The chain carries TRBV7-9 and TRBJ2-1; 10 nucleotides align to TRBD2. This CDR3 has 16 residues. Germline loops: CDR1 SEHNR, CDR2 FQNEAQ (reference sequence). After removal of 4 bases from V and 3 bases from J, the junction contained 6 bases not matched to a gene. CDR3 sequence (DNA): TGTGCCAGCAGCTCCTACCGGACTAGCGGCTACAATGAGCAGTTCTTC. Protein sequence: CASSSYRTSGYNEQFF.

This chain links TRBV5-1 with TRBJ2-7, with 7 bases identical to TRBD2. Trimming took 1 base from V and 3 from J; bases not matched to a gene: 4. The CDR3 is 14 residues long. From germline, CDR1 is SGHRS and CDR2 YFSETQ. The CDR3 is CASSLNVAGYEQYF. CDR3 sequence (DNA): TGCGCCAGCAGCTTGAACGTAGCGGGCTACGAGCAGTACTTC. Looking up the rest from reference TRBV5-1 and TRBJ2-7 gives the full variable domain: KAGVTQTPRYLIKTRGQQVTLSCSPISGHRSVSWYQQTPGQGLQFLFEYFSETQRNKGNFPGRFSGRQFSNSRSEMNVSTLELGDSALYLCASSLNVAGYEQYFGPGTRLTVT.

This sequence joins TRBV5-4 and TRBJ2-7; the match to TRBD2 covers 8 bases. Germline V lookup: CDR1 SGHNT, CDR2 YYREEE (reference sequence). The trim removed 0 bases at V and 0 bases at J, leaving 2 bases unmatched. This CDR3 has 15 amino acids. CDR3 nucleotide sequence: TGTGCCAGCAGCTTGGGTACTAGCGGCTCCTACGAGCAGTACTTC. The encoded protein is CASSLGTSGSYEQYF.

The V gene is TRBV19, the J gene TRBJ2-5; TRBD1 matches at 8 bases. With 1 base clipped from V and 4 bases from J, the junction kept 5 bases outside the gene matches. Germline V gene sequence: CDR1 LNHDA, CDR2 SQIVND (reference sequence). CDR3 length: 15 amino acids. The CDR3 DNA is TGTGCCAGTAGTATAGGAAGAACAGGGGGAGAGACCCAGTACTTC. This sequence encodes CASSIGRTGGETQYF.

The chain has TRBV5-1 and TRBJ2-5, with D possibly being TRBD1 (5 bases). Germline V CDR1 and CDR2: SGHRS, YFSETQ. Trimming stripped 3 bases from V and 4 bases from J, with 13 bases between. CDR3 size: 14 residues. DNA of the CDR3: TGCGCCAGCAGCTCCTTAGACAGCCGAGAGACCCAGTACTTC. It yields the protein CASSSLDSRETQYF.

This clone appeared once. The chain recombines TRBV28 with TRBJ1-5; 9 bases line up with TRBD1. Germline V gene data show CDR1 as MDHEN and CDR2 as SYDVKM. This CDR3 region has 15 residues. Losses at the gene ends were 3 bases for V and 4 bases for J; bases not matched to a gene: 4. The CDR3 DNA is TGTGCCAGCAGTTTCCGGGACAGGGTTAATCAGCCCCAGCATTTT. Translation gives CASSFRDRVNQPQHF.

The chain couples TRBV12-5 to TRBJ1-5; no definite D call. The germline V gene has CDR1 LGHNT and CDR2 FRNRAP. V shed 2 bases and J shed 3 bases, with 2 bases lying between them. The CDR3 extends over 12 amino acids. The chain's CDR3 is CASGLYNQPQHF. The CDR3 nucleotides read TGTGCTAGTGGTTTGTACAATCAGCCCCAGCATTTT.

The V gene is TRBV6-5, the J gene TRBJ1-3, with D unclear. Deletions cut 6 bases from V and 0 bases from J, with 12 bases between. The CDR3 has 15 amino acids. The germline V gene encodes CDR1 MNHEY and CDR2 SVGAGI. CDR3 nucleotides: TGTGCCAGCAGCTCGTCCCGGGACTCTGGAAACACCATATATTTT. Translated, it gives CASSSSRDSGNTIYF.

The chain employs TRBV5-5 and TRBJ2-5, with unresolved D. Germline lookup yields CDR1 SGHKS and CDR2 YYEKEE (reference sequence). The length of the CDR3 is 13 residues. The V gene lost 2 bases and the J gene lost 5 bases, with 10 bases spanning the gap. The DNA of the CDR3 is TGTGCCAGCAGCTTTCGACAATTGGAGACCCAGTACTTC. This gives the protein CASSFRQLETQYF.

The rearrangement uses TRBV15 and TRBJ2-7; 7 bases are shared with TRBD2. The V segment lost 0 bases and the J segment 0 bases; nucleotides outside the gene matches: 8. Germline CDR1 is LNHNV and CDR2 is YYDKDF (reference sequence). This CDR3 spans 17 amino acids. The DNA for the CDR3 is TGTGCCACCAGCAGAGATGGGAGGGACCGGGGCTCCTACGAGCAGTACTTC. It codes for CATSRDGRDRGSYEQYF.

The chain recombines TRBV25-1 with TRBJ1-2; weak D call: TRBD1 (6 bases). This CDR3 contains 14 residues. CDR1 and CDR2 from the germline V gene are MGHDK and SYGVNS. The V and J ends lost 1 base and 1 base respectively, with 7 bases between them. CDR3 in amino acids: CASSESGHNYGYTF. As DNA, the CDR3 is TGTGCCAGCAGTGAATCGGGACATAACTATGGCTACACCTTC.

The chain combines TRBV7-9 with TRBJ2-2; 9 bases fit TRBD1. J gave up 3 bases and V 1 base, and 0 bases lay outside the gene matches. This CDR3 contains 15 residues. CDR1 SEHNR and CDR2 FQNEAQ come from the germline V gene (reference sequence). CDR3 residues: CASSLGTGDTGELFF. In DNA form, the CDR3 reads TGTGCCAGCAGCTTAGGGACAGGGGACACCGGGGAGCTGTTTTTT.

V gene TRBV6-1 combines with J gene TRBJ1-1, with a possible D match to TRBD1 (6 bases). The CDR3 contains 14 residues. From germline, CDR1 is MNHNS and CDR2 SASEGT. V lost 6 bases and J lost 0, with 11 bases in between. The CDR3 sequence: CASRWTELNTEAFF. For the CDR3, the DNA is TGTGCCAGCAGGTGGACAGAGTTGAACACTGAAGCTTTCTTT.

The rearrangement uses TRBV10-3 and TRBJ1-1; 8 bases agree with TRBD1. Trimming cost V 4 bases and J 4 bases; bases outside gene matches: 5. The CDR3 runs 14 residues. Germline CDR1 is ENHRY and CDR2 is SYGVKD. This CDR3 is CAISAGGGGTEAFF. The CDR3 DNA reads as TGTGCCATCAGTGCAGGGGGCGGGGGCACTGAAGCTTTCTTT.

The gene calls are TRBV9 and TRBJ1-2, with TRBD1 identical over 7 bases. The CDR3 runs to 14 residues. V shed 0 bases, J shed 6 bases, and the junction held 5 bases outside the gene matches. The germline gives CDR1 SGDLS, CDR2 YYNGEE. The CDR3 loop reads CASSVDRGRHGYTF. The CDR3 nucleotides read TGTGCCAGCAGCGTAGACAGGGGAAGGCATGGCTACACCTTC.

The V call is TRBV5-4, the J call TRBJ1-2; 9 positions match TRBD1. Germline V CDR1 and CDR2: SGHNT, YYREEE (reference sequence). The CDR3 length is 15 residues. V lost 2 bases and J lost 8; bases outside the gene matches: 10. The CDR3 nucleotides are TGTGCCAGCAGCTTCCCCGGGACAGGGTCCTGGGGCTACACCTTC. Translating gives CASSFPGTGSWGYTF.

The V and J genes are TRBV13 and TRBJ1-6; D remains unclear. There are 13 residues in the CDR3. Germline-derived CDR1 and CDR2 are PRHDT and FYEKMQ (reference sequence). The V and J ends lost 7 bases and 7 bases respectively, with 11 bases between them. CDR3 residues: CASTLRGNSPLHF. DNA of the CDR3: TGTGCCAGCACCCTACGAGGGAATTCACCCCTCCACTTT.